Below are 24 T cell receptor beta chains sequenced from a single sample in a study of shared clonotypes between healthy human individuals. TCRdb keeps only in-frame clones here, not all; method: immunoSEQ multiplex PCR. The profile covers millions of clones, with around 94% appearing a single time and around 0.15% taken by the ten largest. Material: naive CD4+ T cells sorted from blood. Subset noted: CD45RA+ positively selected. The receptors were sampled from a young man in good health.

This clone was seen only a few times. The same CDR3 is also encoded by other DNA sequences in this sample. The chain carries TRBV4-3 and TRBJ2-3, with 7 bases matching TRBD2. With 1 base clipped from V and 3 bases from J, the junction kept 4 bases outside the gene matches. Germline V gene sequence: CDR1 LGHNA, CDR2 YSLEER. This CDR3 has 15 residues. In DNA form, the CDR3 reads TGCGCCAGCAGCCAAGTCGGCGGGAGTACAGATACGCAGTATTTT. It is translated as CASSQVGGSTDTQYF.

This sequence joins TRBV5-1 and TRBJ2-2, with no clear D. Trimming pared 0 bases from V and 3 bases from J, leaving 9 bases between. The CDR3 spans 15 residues. From germline, CDR1 is SGHRS and CDR2 YFSETQ. The CDR3 here is CASSLELMDTGELFF. The CDR3 DNA reads TGCGCCAGCAGCTTGGAACTTATGGACACCGGGGAGCTGTTTTTT.

The J gene is TRBJ2-3, the V gene TRBV9; the D gene is possibly TRBD1 (6 bases). CDR1 and CDR2 from the germline V gene are SGDLS and YYNGEE. Trimming removed 2 bases from V and 0 bases from J, with 13 bases in between. The CDR3 length is 16 residues. CDR3 in amino acids: CASSVGTPLSTDTQYF. CDR3 nucleotide sequence: TGTGCCAGCAGCGTTGGGACACCGCTTAGCACAGATACGCAGTATTTT.

The rearrangement links TRBV7-2 to TRBJ2-1; a possible D gene is TRBD2 (6 bases). CDR3 length: 15 amino acids. The V end lost 6 bases, the J end lost 0 bases, and 12 bases lay between the germline ends. Germline loops: CDR1 SGHTA, CDR2 FQGNSA. DNA of the CDR3: TGTGCCAGCAGGGCGACTAGAAACTCCTACAATGAGCAGTTCTTC. Translating gives CASRATRNSYNEQFF.

The chain recombines TRBV6-1 with TRBJ1-2; possible D gene TRBD1, 5 bases. Trimming removed 4 bases from V and 4 bases from J, with 13 bases in between. Germline V gene sequence: CDR1 MNHNS, CDR2 SASEGT. This CDR3 has 14 residues. CDR3 coding DNA: TGTGCCAGCAGTGCCCAGTCAGGGCCCTATGGCTACACCTTC. Translation gives CASSAQSGPYGYTF.

Details on this clone: Other DNA sequences in the same sample also yield this CDR3. The gene calls are TRBV20-1 and TRBJ2-7, with no clear D. CDR3 length: 10 residues. Between the trimmed V and J ends, which lost 6 bases and 1 base, there was a span of 4 bases. Germline CDR1 reads DFQATT; CDR2 reads SNEGSKA (reference sequence). The CDR3 spells CSAGSYEQYF. The CDR3 DNA sequence: TGCAGTGCCGGGTCCTACGAGCAGTACTTC.

The chain uses TRBV18 and TRBJ2-2; TRBD2 matches 8 bases. Germline CDR1 is KGHSH and CDR2 is LQKENI. CDR3 length: 14 amino acids. Unmatched junction bases numbered 2, after V lost 2 bases and J lost 6 bases. Here the CDR3 DNA reads TGTGCCAGCTCACCAGGCGGGGGGTCCGGGGAGCTGTTTTTT. Translated: CASSPGGGSGELFF.

The rearrangement links TRBV7-2 to TRBJ1-1; D is possibly TRBD1 (5 bases). This CDR3 contains 15 residues. Germline CDR1 reads SGHTA; CDR2 reads FQGNSA. Trimming took 1 base from V and 5 from J, leaving 14 bases between them. The CDR3 DNA reads TGTGCCAGCAGCTTAGTCGGACAATGGGGGACTGAAGCTTTCTTT. Translated, it gives CASSLVGQWGTEAFF.

The genes are TRBV12-2 and TRBJ1-1. TRBV12-2 is recorded as a pseudogene. The CDR3 runs 16 residues. The CDR3 is CASRLGGTVKNTEAFF. The CDR3 nucleotides read TGTGCAAGTCGCTTGGGGGGGACAGTTAAGAACACTGAAGCTTTCTTT.

This chain joins TRBV7-8 and TRBJ2-5, with D uncertain. The ends were cut back, 6 bases at V and 5 bases at J, with 7 bases in the middle. The germline V gene encodes CDR1 SGHVS and CDR2 FQNEAQ. CDR3 length equals 11 residues. The CDR3 nucleotides read TGTGCCAGCAGGTCTGGGGAGACCCAGTACTTC. Translating gives CASRSGETQYF.

The chain joins TRBV7-3 to TRBJ2-1; D is ambiguous. Germline V lookup: CDR1 SGHTA, CDR2 FQGTGA. This CDR3 region has 12 residues. Trimming removed 6 bases at V and 10 bases at J, with 13 bases between. The CDR3 bases are TGTGCCAGCAGTTTAGGAGTGGGGGAGCAGTTCTTC. It codes for CASSLGVGEQFF.

The chain uses TRBV29-1 and TRBJ2-3; 8 nucleotides match TRBD2. Trimming removed 5 bases from V and 6 bases from J; junction bases left unmatched: 7. The length of the CDR3 is 13 residues. Germline CDR1 is SQVTM and CDR2 is ANQGSEA. Written as DNA, the CDR3 is TGCAGCGTTCCCGGGAGGGGGGTGGATACGCAGTATTTT. This translates into CSVPGRGVDTQYF.

The chain couples TRBV2 to TRBJ1-1, with unresolved D. The CDR3 runs 14 residues. Between the trimmed V and J ends, which lost 4 bases and 6 bases, there was a span of 15 bases. Germline V CDR1 and CDR2: SNHLY, FYNNEI. The CDR3 loop is CASSGFEGGAEAFF. CDR3 DNA sequence: TGTGCCAGCAGTGGATTCGAGGGTGGAGCTGAAGCTTTCTTT.

This chain joins TRBV10-3 and TRBJ2-5; the match to TRBD2 covers 11 bases. The CDR3 covers 15 residues. Trimming at V came to 3 bases and at J to 5 bases, leaving 5 bases not matched to a gene. Germline values: CDR1 ENHRY, CDR2 SYGVKD. The CDR3 region has the DNA TGTGCCATCAGTGAAGGTAGCGGGAGGGACGAGACCCAGTACTTC. Protein product: CAISEGSGRDETQYF.

A few counts support this clone. This chain connects TRBV20-1 to TRBJ2-1, with no clear D. The germline V gene has CDR1 DFQATT and CDR2 SNEGSKA (reference sequence). There are 11 residues in the CDR3. Trimming took off 5 bases at V and 8 bases at J, with 10 bases between the two ends. CDR3 loop: CSASRKDEQFF. CDR3 sequence (DNA): TGCAGTGCTTCTAGGAAGGATGAGCAGTTCTTC.

The J gene is TRBJ1-2, the V gene TRBV5-1; D remains ambiguous. V lost 0 bases, J lost 1 base, and 7 bases lay in between. CDR3 size: 14 residues. Per the germline V gene, CDR1 is SGHRS and CDR2 is YFSETQ. This chain's CDR3 is CASSLAADNYGYTF. The DNA for the CDR3 is TGCGCCAGCAGCTTGGCCGCGGATAACTATGGCTACACCTTC. The full variable domain, completed using reference TRBV5-1 and TRBJ1-2, is KAGVTQTPRYLIKTRGQQVTLSCSPISGHRSVSWYQQTPGQGLQFLFEYFSETQRNKGNFPGRFSGRQFSNSRSEMNVSTLELGDSALYLCASSLAADNYGYTFGSGTRLTVV.

V usage is TRBV11-2 and J usage is TRBJ2-7; perhaps TRBD2 as D (7 bases). The CDR3 runs to 15 residues. Per the germline V gene, CDR1 is SGHAT and CDR2 is FQNNGV. Trimming left V 4 bases short and J 5 bases short, with 18 bases between. CDR3 loop: CASSYRMGGPNEQYF. The CDR3 region has the DNA TGTGCCAGCAGCTATCGAATGGGGGGGCCCAACGAGCAGTACTTC.

The V gene is TRBV28, the J gene TRBJ2-7; TRBD1 is a possible D gene (6 bases). This CDR3 is built from 13 residues. Germline CDR1 reads MDHEN; CDR2 reads SYDVKM. V dropped 6 bases and J dropped 6 bases, with 15 bases sitting between them. The CDR3 spells CASSPGTTGEQYF. In DNA, the CDR3 is TGTGCCAGCAGCCCCGGGACAACAGGCGAGCAGTACTTC.

This clone turned up a few times. The chain links TRBV2 to TRBJ2-2; perhaps TRBD2 as D (6 bases). CDR1 and CDR2 from the germline V gene are SNHLY and FYNNEI. Trimming stripped 4 bases from V and 6 bases from J, with 15 bases between. There are 15 residues in the CDR3. The CDR3 DNA reads TGTGCCAGCAGTGTGACCGACGGCGGGGCCGGGGAGCTGTTTTTT. This codes for CASSVTDGGAGELFF.

A single count supports this clone. V gene TRBV6-6 combines with J gene TRBJ2-1; 7 nucleotides align to TRBD2. The CDR3 is 16 residues long. J lost 6 bases, V lost 0 bases, and 8 bases had no gene match. The germline CDR1 and CDR2 sequences are MNHNY and SVGAGI (reference sequence). In DNA form, the CDR3 reads TGTGCCAGCAGTTACTCGGCGGGGGTTCAGACCAATGAGCAGTTCTTC. Amino acids: CASSYSAGVQTNEQFF.

This clone has just one count. The chain uses TRBV10-3 and TRBJ2-2; 10 nucleotides match TRBD1. V dropped 10 bases and J dropped 5; count of bases not matched to a gene: 10. CDR3 length: 15 amino acids. Germline V CDR1 and CDR2: ENHRY, SYGVKD. The CDR3 region is CATSRQGALTGELFF. The CDR3 DNA is TGTGCCACCTCCAGACAGGGGGCGCTTACCGGGGAGCTGTTTTTT.

This rearrangement joins TRBV7-9 to TRBJ2-3; 7 bases are shared with TRBD1. The ends lost 5 bases at V and 0 bases at J; junction bases unmatched: 5. CDR1 and CDR2 from the germline V gene are SEHNR and FQNEAQ (reference sequence). The length of the CDR3 is 15 residues. This chain's CDR3 is CASSPGQASTDTQYF. The CDR3 DNA reads as TGTGCCAGCAGCCCCGGACAGGCAAGCACAGATACGCAGTATTTT.

This clone was seen a few times. The chain uses TRBV29-1 and TRBJ2-7; tentative D call: TRBD1 (5 bases). Trimming shortened V by 7 bases and J by 9 bases, and 19 bases separated the two germline ends. The CDR3 loop spans 12 amino acids. Germline CDR1 and CDR2: SQVTM and ANQGSEA. The CDR3 protein is CSARVQDLWQYF. The CDR3, as DNA: TGCAGCGCCCGGGTACAGGACCTTTGGCAGTACTTC.

This clone has a single count. The chain links TRBV29-1 to TRBJ2-2; 13 bases map to TRBD2. The junction had 1 base not matched to a gene; V was cut back by 4 bases and J by 2 bases. The CDR3 length is 15 residues. Germline-derived CDR1 and CDR2 are SQVTM and ANQGSEA. In DNA, the CDR3 is TGCAGCGTTGGGACTAGCGGGGGCAACACCGGGGAGCTGTTTTTT. Protein sequence: CSVGTSGGNTGELFF.